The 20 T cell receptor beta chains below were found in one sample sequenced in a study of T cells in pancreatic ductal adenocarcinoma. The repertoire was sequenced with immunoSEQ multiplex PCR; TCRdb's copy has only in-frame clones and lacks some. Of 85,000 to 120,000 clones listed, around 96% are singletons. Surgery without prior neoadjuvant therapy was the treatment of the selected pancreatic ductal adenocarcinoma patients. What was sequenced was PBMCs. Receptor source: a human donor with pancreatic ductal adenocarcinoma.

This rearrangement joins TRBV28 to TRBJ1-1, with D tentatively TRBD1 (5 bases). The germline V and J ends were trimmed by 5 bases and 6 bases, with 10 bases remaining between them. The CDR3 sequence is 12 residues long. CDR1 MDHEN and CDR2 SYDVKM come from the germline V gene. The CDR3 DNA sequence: TGTGCCAGCAGTGGGCAGGGCTCTGAAGCTTTCTTT. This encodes CASSGQGSEAFF.

This CDR3 is CASSILQGEGEQYF. CDR3 sequence (DNA): TGTGCCAGTAGTATTTTACAGGGTGAGGGCGAGCAGTACTTC. The chain couples TRBV19 to TRBJ2-7; a possible D gene is TRBD1 (6 bases). This CDR3 contains 14 residues. Between the trimmed V and J ends, which lost 3 bases and 6 bases, there was a span of 15 bases. Germline-derived CDR1 and CDR2 are LNHDA and SQIVND (reference sequence).

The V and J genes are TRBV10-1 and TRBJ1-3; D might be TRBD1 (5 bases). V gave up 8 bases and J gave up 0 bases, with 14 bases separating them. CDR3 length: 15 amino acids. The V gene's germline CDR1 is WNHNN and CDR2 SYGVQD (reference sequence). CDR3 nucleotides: TGCGCCAGCCATCACAGGTCTCACTCTGGAAACACCATATATTTT. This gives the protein CASHHRSHSGNTIYF.

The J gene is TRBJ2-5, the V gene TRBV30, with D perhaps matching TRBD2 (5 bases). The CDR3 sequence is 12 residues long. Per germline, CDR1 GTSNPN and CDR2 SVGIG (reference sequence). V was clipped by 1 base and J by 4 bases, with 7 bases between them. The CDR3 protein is CAWSGGRETQYF. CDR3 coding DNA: TGTGCCTGGAGTGGAGGGCGAGAGACCCAGTACTTC.

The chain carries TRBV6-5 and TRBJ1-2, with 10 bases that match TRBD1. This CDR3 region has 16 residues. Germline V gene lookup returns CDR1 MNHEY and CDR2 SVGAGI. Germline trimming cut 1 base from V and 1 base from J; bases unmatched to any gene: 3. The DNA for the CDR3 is TGTGCCAGCAGTTACTACCGGACAGGGGGTAACTATGGCTACACCTTC. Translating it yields CASSYYRTGGNYGYTF.

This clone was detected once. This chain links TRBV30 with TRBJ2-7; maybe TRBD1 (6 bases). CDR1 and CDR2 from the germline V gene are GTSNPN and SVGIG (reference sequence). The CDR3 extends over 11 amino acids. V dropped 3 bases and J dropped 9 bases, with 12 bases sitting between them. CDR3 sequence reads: CAWRGTGRQYF. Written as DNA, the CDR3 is TGTGCCTGGAGAGGAACAGGGAGGCAGTACTTC. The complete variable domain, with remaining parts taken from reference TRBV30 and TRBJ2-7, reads SQTIHQWPATLVQPVGSPLSLECTVEGTSNPNLYWYRQAAGRGLQLLFYSVGIGQISSEVPQNLSASRPQDRQFILSSKKLLLSDSGFYLCAWRGTGRQYFGPGTRLTVT.

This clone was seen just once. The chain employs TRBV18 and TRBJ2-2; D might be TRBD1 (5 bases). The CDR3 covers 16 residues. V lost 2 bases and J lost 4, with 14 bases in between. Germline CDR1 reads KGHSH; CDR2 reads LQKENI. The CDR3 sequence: CASSPFQQGGTGELFF. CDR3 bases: TGTGCCAGCTCACCATTTCAGCAGGGCGGCACCGGGGAGCTGTTTTTT.

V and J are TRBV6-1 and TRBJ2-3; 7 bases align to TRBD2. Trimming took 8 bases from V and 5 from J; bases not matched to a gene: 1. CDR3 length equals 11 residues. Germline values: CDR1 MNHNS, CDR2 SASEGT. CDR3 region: CASGRVDTQYF. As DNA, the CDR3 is TGTGCCAGCGGGAGGGTAGATACGCAGTATTTT.

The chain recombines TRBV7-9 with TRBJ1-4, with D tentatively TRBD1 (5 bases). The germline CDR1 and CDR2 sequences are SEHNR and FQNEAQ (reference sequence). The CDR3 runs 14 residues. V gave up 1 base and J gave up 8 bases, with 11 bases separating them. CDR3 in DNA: TGTGCCAGCAGCTTAGGGACCGGGGGGGAAAAACTGTTTTTT. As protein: CASSLGTGGEKLFF.

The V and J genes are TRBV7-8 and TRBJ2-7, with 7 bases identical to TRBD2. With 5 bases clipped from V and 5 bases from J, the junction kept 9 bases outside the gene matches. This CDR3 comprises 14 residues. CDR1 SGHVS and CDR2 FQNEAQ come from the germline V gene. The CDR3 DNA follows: TGTGCCAGCAGCCAAGGGACCGCGGGGGACGAGCAGTACTTC. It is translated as CASSQGTAGDEQYF.

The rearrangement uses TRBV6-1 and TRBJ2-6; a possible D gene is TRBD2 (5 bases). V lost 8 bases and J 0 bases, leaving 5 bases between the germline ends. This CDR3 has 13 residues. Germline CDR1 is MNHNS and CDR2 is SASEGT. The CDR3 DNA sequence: TGTGCCAGCGGGAGCTCTGGGGCCAACGTCCTGACTTTC. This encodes CASGSSGANVLTF.

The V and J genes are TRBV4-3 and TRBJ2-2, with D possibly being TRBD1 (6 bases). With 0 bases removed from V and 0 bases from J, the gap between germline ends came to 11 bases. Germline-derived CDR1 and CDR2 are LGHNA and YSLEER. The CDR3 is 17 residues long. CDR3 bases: TGCGCCAGCAGCCAAGATCCCAGGGGCCCGAACACCGGGGAGCTGTTTTTT. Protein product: CASSQDPRGPNTGELFF.

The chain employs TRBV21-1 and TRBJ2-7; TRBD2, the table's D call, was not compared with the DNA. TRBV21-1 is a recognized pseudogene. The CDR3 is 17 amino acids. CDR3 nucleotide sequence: TGTGCCAGCAGCAAAGGGCCTGGGACTAGCTGGAGCAACGAGCAGTACTTC. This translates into CASSKGPGTSWSNEQYF.

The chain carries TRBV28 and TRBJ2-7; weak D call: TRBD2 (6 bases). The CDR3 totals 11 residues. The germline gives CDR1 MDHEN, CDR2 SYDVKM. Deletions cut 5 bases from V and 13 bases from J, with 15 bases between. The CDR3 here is CASSPRRGFYF. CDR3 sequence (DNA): TGTGCCAGCAGTCCTCGGAGGGGCTTCTACTTC.

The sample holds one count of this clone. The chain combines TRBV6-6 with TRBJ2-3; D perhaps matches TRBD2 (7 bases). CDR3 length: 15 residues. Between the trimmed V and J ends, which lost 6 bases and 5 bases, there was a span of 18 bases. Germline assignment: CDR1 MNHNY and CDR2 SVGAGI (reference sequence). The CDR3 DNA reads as TGTGCCAGCAGCCCCAGGAGGGGGGGGGTAGATACGCAGTATTTT. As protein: CASSPRRGGVDTQYF.

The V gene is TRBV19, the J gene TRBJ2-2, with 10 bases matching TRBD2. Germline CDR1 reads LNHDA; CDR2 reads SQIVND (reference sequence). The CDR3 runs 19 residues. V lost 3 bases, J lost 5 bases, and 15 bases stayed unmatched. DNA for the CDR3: TGTGCCAGTAGTATTGGTTTGGTGAGCGGGAGGGCCACGACCGGGGAGCTGTTTTTT. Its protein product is CASSIGLVSGRATTGELFF.

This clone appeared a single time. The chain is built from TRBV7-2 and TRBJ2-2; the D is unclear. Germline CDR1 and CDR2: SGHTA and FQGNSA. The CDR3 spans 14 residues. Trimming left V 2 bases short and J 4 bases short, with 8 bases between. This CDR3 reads CASSLLTPTGELFF. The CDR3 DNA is TGTGCCAGCAGCTTATTGACACCCACCGGGGAGCTGTTTTTT.

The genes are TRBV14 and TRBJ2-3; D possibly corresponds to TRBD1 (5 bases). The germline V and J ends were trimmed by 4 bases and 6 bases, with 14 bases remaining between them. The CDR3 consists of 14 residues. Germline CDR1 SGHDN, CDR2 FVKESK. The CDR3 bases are TGTGCCAGCAGCCGACAGCGAGCTTCTGATACGCAGTATTTT. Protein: CASSRQRASDTQYF. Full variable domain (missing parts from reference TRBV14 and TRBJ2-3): EAGVTQFPSHSVIEKGQTVTLRCDPISGHDNLYWYRRVMGKEIKFLLHFVKESKQDESGMPNNRFLAERTGGTYSTLKVQPAELEDSGVYFCASSRQRASDTQYFGPGTRLTVL.

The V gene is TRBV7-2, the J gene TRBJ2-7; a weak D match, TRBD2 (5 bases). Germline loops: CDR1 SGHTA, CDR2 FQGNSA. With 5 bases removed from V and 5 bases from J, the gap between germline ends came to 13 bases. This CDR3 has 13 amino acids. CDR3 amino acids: CASSPGMVNEQYF. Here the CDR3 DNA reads TGTGCCAGCAGCCCCGGGATGGTAAACGAGCAGTACTTC.

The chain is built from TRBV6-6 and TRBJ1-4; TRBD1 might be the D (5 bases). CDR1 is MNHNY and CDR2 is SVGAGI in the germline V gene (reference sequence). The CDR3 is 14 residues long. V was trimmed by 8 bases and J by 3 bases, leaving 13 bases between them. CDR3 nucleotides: TGTGCCAGCGGGCCAGGGTTTTCTAATGAAAAACTGTTTTTT. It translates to CASGPGFSNEKLFF.